What follows are 8 T cell receptor beta chains derived from one specimen sequenced in a study of T cells in Graves' hyperthyroidism and ophthalmopathy. Researchers amplified the TCR beta CDR3 regions from RNA transcripts. First-round RT-PCR of the TCR CDR3 relied on the HTBI primer set. TCRdb processed the multiplex PCR reads anew with MiXCR; each CDR3 protein has one entry. This table has 750,000 to 950,000 distinct CDR3 sequences, roughly 40% appearing once. The sample was blood. Every receptor here comes from a man between 18 and 35 years old with Graves' hyperthyroidism.

This clonotype was picked up many times. The chain links TRBV9 to TRBJ1-6, with no clear D. V gave up 7 bases and J gave up 5 bases, with 10 bases separating them. The germline V gene encodes CDR1 SGDLS and CDR2 YYNGEE. CDR3 length: 13 amino acids. The CDR3 protein is CASSPGDNSPLHF. Here the CDR3 DNA reads TGTGCCAGCTCACCAGGCGATAATTCACCCCTCCACTTT.

This clonotype was seen a few times. The chain uses TRBV6-1 and TRBJ1-4; TRBD1 might be the D (6 bases). V gave up 4 bases and J gave up 9 bases, with 12 bases separating them. The germline V gene has CDR1 MNHNS and CDR2 SASEGT. The CDR3 totals 13 residues. CDR3 sequence (DNA): TGTGCCAGCAGTGGGACAGCAGAGAAAAAACTGTTTTTT. This codes for CASSGTAEKKLFF.

This rearrangement joins TRBV6-1 to TRBJ1-2; D gene ambiguous. Between the trimmed V and J ends, which lost 8 bases and 2 bases, there was a span of 15 bases. Germline V gene lookup returns CDR1 MNHNS and CDR2 SASEGT. The CDR3 extends over 14 amino acids. CDR3 loop: CASGEGGMNYGYTF. The CDR3 nucleotides are TGTGCCAGCGGGGAAGGCGGGATGAACTATGGCTACACCTTC.

The chain uses TRBV11-1 and TRBJ1-1, with unresolved D. Germline lookup yields CDR1 SGHAT and CDR2 FQDESV (reference sequence). This CDR3 contains 13 residues. Trimming stripped 1 base from V and 11 bases from J, with 14 bases between. This CDR3 reads CASSLGAAPGAFF. CDR3 coding DNA: TGTGCCAGCAGCTTAGGGGCGGCCCCTGGGGCTTTCTTT.

The DNA of the CDR3 is TGTGCCAGTAGCCTGGAATTAAAATTCACCCTCCACTTT. Protein product: CASSLELKFTLHF. V gene TRBV19 combines with J gene TRBJ1-6; D unclear. The CDR3 totals 13 residues. Trimming left V 6 bases short and J 14 bases short, with 17 bases between. Germline CDR1 reads LNHDA; CDR2 reads SQIVND (reference sequence).

Comment on this clonotype: This clone may be a read error of a much larger clone one base away. In this CDR3 the conserved last residue, phenylalanine or tryptophan, is missing, so a read error is likely. The V gene is TRBV9, the J gene TRBJ1-1; D perhaps matches TRBD1 (6 bases). CDR3 length: 14 residues. In germline, CDR1 is SGDLS, CDR2 YYNGEE. The V end lost 3 bases, the J end lost 7 bases, and 16 bases lay between the germline ends. This CDR3 reads CASSAEGGLNEAFL. CDR3 bases: TGTGCCAGCAGCGCCGAGGGGGGGTTGAATGAAGCTTTCCTT.

Many counts were recorded for this clonotype. This sequence joins TRBV29-1 and TRBJ1-5; possible D gene TRBD1, 5 bases. The CDR3 covers 13 residues. Germline CDR1 SQVTM, CDR2 ANQGSEA. The V gene lost 6 bases and the J gene lost 6 bases, with 15 bases spanning the gap. Here the CDR3 reads CSVGGSGGQPQHF. CDR3 coding DNA: TGCAGCGTGGGAGGGAGTGGGGGTCAGCCCCAGCATTTT.

The chain links TRBV9 to TRBJ2-5; the match to TRBD1 covers 8 bases. V lost 4 bases and J lost 6; bases outside the gene matches: 20. CDR1 is SGDLS and CDR2 is YYNGEE in the germline V gene. The CDR3 runs to 18 residues. The CDR3 sequence: CASSQDIQNRRQGKTQYF. The CDR3 DNA reads as TGTGCCAGCAGCCAAGATATCCAAAACAGGAGACAGGGGAAGACCCAGTACTTC.